This T cell receptor beta chain was observed in a study of T cell repertoires in cytomegalovirus infection. On the study more broadly: CMV epitopes, recently identified HLA-C-restricted and well-studied HLA-B-restricted, were used. Regarding the study as a whole: HLA-C-restricted CMV-specific TCR beta clonotypes were dominant in the ex vivo response. Cumulative public TCR beta family frequency identified carriers of CMV plus the relevant HLA.

Comment on this clonotype: The target antigen is unknown.

TCRdb re-analysed the reads in MiXCR, keeping a single row per CDR3 protein. The sample yields some 900,000 distinct CDR3 sequences, 30% to 35% seen once. CDR1 and CDR2 from the germline V gene are SGHRS and YFSETQ. V lost 4 bases to trimming and J lost 2 bases; unmatched junction nucleotides: 7. This CDR3 spans 15 amino acids. The clonotype comes from a human donor in good health (CMV status not recorded). Some clones in this sample may be carry-over from other donors' samples. This material consisted of cultured CD8+ T cells from PBMCs, taken from culture after CMV antigen stimulation. The chain links TRBV5-1 to TRBJ2-5; 8 nucleotides align to TRBD1. The CDR3 DNA sequence: TGCGCCAGCAGCGATGGGACAGGACAGCAAGAGACCCAGTACTTC. This translates into CASSDGTGQQETQYF.